The rows below give T cell receptor beta chains drawn from one sample of a study of lymphopenia after photon versus proton radiotherapy. TCRdb keeps only in-frame clones here, not all; method: immunoSEQ multiplex PCR. This table holds 45,000 to 65,000 clones, about 86% found once. The sample here was peripheral blood, taken from a patient treated with photon-based radiotherapy. Receptor source: a man aged 50 or older with gastric cancer. CDR3s include the opening cysteine and the closing phenylalanine or tryptophan. The order of the fields is J gene, V gene, D gene, clone size, CDR3 DNA, CDR3 protein. The D gene is left open where the match is weak. Some rows have no size entry. The others give once, few or many, or a class for an expanded clone.

TRBJ2-7	TRBV5-4	-	-	TGTGCCAGCAGCTTGAGTACAGGGAGCGAGCAGTACTTC	CASSLSTGSEQYF
TRBJ2-3	TRBV2	TRBD1	-	TGTGCCAGCAGTACGGACAGGGGGTCCACAGATACGCAGTATTTT	CASSTDRGSTDTQYF
TRBJ2-5	TRBV4-1	-	once	TGCGCCAGCAGCCAAACTAACCCGGCCGCCCAGTACTTC	CASSQTNPAAQYF
TRBJ1-2	TRBV9	-	-	TGTGCCAGCAGCGTAGGTCAGAGGACTAACTATGGCTACACCTTC	CASSVGQRTNYGYTF
TRBJ2-5	TRBV7-2	TRBD2	-	TGTGCCAGCAGCCGACTAGCGGGGTCGGTCGAGACCCAGTACTTC	CASSRLAGSVETQYF
TRBJ1-2	TRBV5-6	-	few	TGTGCCAGCAGCTCACCCGGGGAGGGATACGGCTACACCTTC	CASSSPGEGYGYTF
TRBJ2-5	TRBV30	-	-	TGTGCCTGGAGTGCCGGCGTTTCCCAGTACTTC	CAWSAGVSQYF
TRBJ2-1	TRBV18	-	-	TGTGCCAGCTCACCACAGAACTCTGGGAGGCACAATGAGCAGTTCTTC	CASSPQNSGRHNEQFF
TRBJ2-7	TRBV28	-	-	TGTGCCAGCAGTTTCCCTTCCTTTTCAGCGGCAAACTACGAGCAGTACTTC	CASSFPSFSAANYEQYF
TRBJ1-5	TRBV4-3	-	medium-sized	TGCGCCAGCAGCCAAGATGACACACAGCCCCAGCATTTT	CASSQDDTQPQHF
TRBJ1-1	TRBV6-5	-	-	TGTGCCAGCAGTTCCGCCCCCCTGGGGACTGAAGCTTTCTTT	CASSSAPLGTEAFF
TRBJ2-7	TRBV27	-	-	TGTGCCAGCAGTTCGTCCTTGGGTAGTCTAACCTACGAGCAGTACTTC	CASSSSLGSLTYEQYF
TRBJ2-3	TRBV7-9	-	-	TGTGCCAGCAGCTCGAGGTGGGACTTACTAGGGTCAGATACGCAGTATTTT	CASSSRWDLLGSDTQYF
TRBJ2-1	TRBV19	TRBD2	once	TGTGCTAGCGGGAGGGGGTCCTACAATGAGCAGTTCTTC	CASGRGSYNEQFF
TRBJ2-1	TRBV4-1	-	-	TGCGCCAGCAGCCAAGGTTCCGGAGTCGGTGAGCAGTTCTTC	CASSQGSGVGEQFF
TRBJ1-2	TRBV7-2	-	few	TGTGCCAGCAGCTTAGCGACCTATGGCTACACCTTC	CASSLATYGYTF
TRBJ2-1	TRBV19	-	-	TGTGCCAGTAGTACAGGGTTGGAACAAGGGGGGTTCTTC	CASSTGLEQGGFF
TRBJ2-7	TRBV7-9	TRBD2	-	TGTGCCAGCAGCCACAGCGGGGGGAGCTCCTACGAGCAGTACTTC	CASSHSGGSSYEQYF
TRBJ2-7	TRBV7-9	-	-	TGTGCCAGCAGCTTGGACAGCGATTCGTACGAGCAGTACTTC	CASSLDSDSYEQYF
TRBJ2-1	TRBV14	-	-	TGTGCCAGCAGCCAAGGACAGCTGGCCTACAATGAGCAGTTCTTC	CASSQGQLAYNEQFF
TRBJ2-5	TRBV5-4	-	-	TGTGCCAGCAGCCCGTGGGGGGGCGGGATTTGGGAGACCCAGTACTTC	CASSPWGGGIWETQYF
TRBJ2-3	TRBV18	-	-	TGTGCCAGCTCACCACCGACAGATACGCAGTATTTT	CASSPPTDTQYF
TRBJ2-7	TRBV13	-	-	TGTGCCAGCAGCTATAGAGGGGGAGAGCAGTACTTC	CASSYRGGEQYF
TRBJ2-4	TRBV28	-	-	TGTGCCAGCAGTTTCCCTCAAAACATTCAGTACTTC	CASSFPQNIQYF
TRBJ2-1	TRBV11-3	TRBD1	-	TGTGCCAGCAGCTTACGACAGGGTTTGGGGTACAATGAGCAGTTCTTC	CASSLRQGLGYNEQFF
TRBJ1-1	TRBV7-2	-	-	TGTGCCACTCAAGGTCCAGGGAACACTGAAGCTTTCTTT	CATQGPGNTEAFF
TRBJ2-3	TRBV19	-	-	TGTGCCAGTAGCGATGGCGGGCGGGTCACAGATACGCAGTATTTT	CASSDGGRVTDTQYF
TRBJ1-5	TRBV5-1	-	-	TGCGCCAGCAGCTTGGGAGGGGGGCGCAATCAGCCCCAGCATTTT	CASSLGGGRNQPQHF
TRBJ2-1	TRBV7-9	-	-	TGTGCCAGCAGCCACCCGGTTGATGATCAGTTCTTC	CASSHPVDDQFF
TRBJ2-7	TRBV27	TRBD2	-	TGTGCCAGCAGTTTAACTAGCGGTTCCTACGAGCAGTACTTC	CASSLTSGSYEQYF
TRBJ2-7	TRBV6-8	-	-	TGTGCCAGCAGTTATGAAGGGGGTCGCCACGAGCAGTACTTC	CASSYEGGRHEQYF
TRBJ2-5	TRBV19	-	-	TGTGCCAGTAGTATTCAACACGGAGAGACCCAGTACTTC	CASSIQHGETQYF
TRBJ1-1	TRBV11-2	TRBD1	-	TGTGCCAGCAGCCATCGCGAACTACGGGACAGGGGGCACACTGAAGCTTTCTTT	CASSHRELRDRGHTEAFF
TRBJ2-7	TRBV5-6	-	few	TGTGCCAGCAGCTTGTGGCAGGCCTCCTACGAGCAGTACTTC	CASSLWQASYEQYF
TRBJ2-7	TRBV7-9	TRBD2	-	TGTGCCAGCAGGACTAGCGGGAGCTCCTACGAGCAGTACTTC	CASRTSGSSYEQYF
TRBJ2-7	TRBV19	-	once	TGTGCCAGTAGTATACTTCAGGGCGAGCAGTACTTC	CASSILQGEQYF
TRBJ2-7	TRBV6-7	TRBD2	-	TGTGCCAGCTACATTTTACTAGCGGGGGATAGCTCCTACGAGCAGTACTTC	CASYILLAGDSSYEQYF
TRBJ2-7	TRBV6-5	-	-	TGTGCCAGCAGCTATGGGACAGGAGGGGGGGACGAGCAGTACTTC	CASSYGTGGGDEQYF
TRBJ1-2	TRBV6-5	TRBD1	-	TGTGCCAGCAGTAACGTACCGGGACAGAGCTTAGGGTGGACCTTC	CASSNVPGQSLGWTF
TRBJ2-2	TRBV7-9	TRBD1	few	TGTGCCAGCAGCTTAGATCAGGGGGAGAACACCGGGGAGCTGTTTTTT	CASSLDQGENTGELFF
TRBJ2-1	TRBV7-9	-	-	TGTGCCAGCAGCTTAGGTCCCCAGTATGAGCAGTTCTTC	CASSLGPQYEQFF
TRBJ2-1	TRBV6-4	TRBD2	-	TGTGCCAGCAGTCCCATTCCGGGAGGCCCGCAATACAATGAGCAGTTCTTC	CASSPIPGGPQYNEQFF
TRBJ1-4	TRBV5-4	TRBD1	-	TGTGCCAGCAGCTTGGGGCGGCAGGGGGCTGGAAAACTGTTTTTT	CASSLGRQGAGKLFF
TRBJ2-7	TRBV7-2	-	medium-sized	TGTGCCAGCAGCTTAGCGGGTGGCGCCTCCTCCTACGAGCAGTACTTC	CASSLAGGASSYEQYF
TRBJ2-3	TRBV7-3	-	-	TGTGCCAGCAGCTTATGGACAGCGGATACGCAGTATTTT	CASSLWTADTQYF